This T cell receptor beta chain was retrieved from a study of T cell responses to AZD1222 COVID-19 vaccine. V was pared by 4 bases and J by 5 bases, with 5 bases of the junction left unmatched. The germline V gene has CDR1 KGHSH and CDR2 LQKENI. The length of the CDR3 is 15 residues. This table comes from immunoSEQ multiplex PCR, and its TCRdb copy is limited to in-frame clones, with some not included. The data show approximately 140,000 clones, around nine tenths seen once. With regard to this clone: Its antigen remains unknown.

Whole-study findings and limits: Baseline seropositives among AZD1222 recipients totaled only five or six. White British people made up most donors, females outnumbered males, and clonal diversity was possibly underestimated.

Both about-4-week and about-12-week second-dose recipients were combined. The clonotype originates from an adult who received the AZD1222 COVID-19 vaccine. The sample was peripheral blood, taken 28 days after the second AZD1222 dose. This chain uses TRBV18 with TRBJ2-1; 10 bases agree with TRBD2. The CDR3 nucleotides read TGTGCCAGCTCACTCCTAGCGGGAGTGAACAATGAGCAGTTCTTC. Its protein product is CASSLLAGVNNEQFF.